This entry lists 15 T cell receptor beta chains sequenced from one sample in a study of molecular identifiers for immune sequencing clone quantification. TCRdb passed the PCR reads through MiXCR, listing each CDR3 protein once. This table holds roughly 320,000 distinct CDR3 sequences, roughly a quarter found once. Input material: naive CD8+ T cells from blood, with Jurkat cell RNA spiked in. As to subset: FACS-sorted CD8+CD4-CCR7+CD45RA+ naive T cells. The origin of the receptors is a human donor in good health. Some libraries in this study had Jurkat cell RNA spiked in.

This clonotype was counted ten times or more. The CDR3 region is CASSQERQSTDTQYF. In nucleotides, the CDR3 is TGCGCCAGCAGCCAAGAGCGTCAGAGCACAGATACGCAGTATTTT. The rearrangement joins TRBV4-3 to TRBJ2-3; no firm D call. V was pared by 0 bases and J by 0 bases, with 7 bases between. Germline CDR1 is LGHNA and CDR2 is YSLEER. The length of the CDR3 is 15 residues.

This clonotype was picked up many times. The genes are TRBV4-2 and TRBJ1-4; 7 bases match TRBD1. This CDR3 comprises 16 residues. After removal of 5 bases from V and 6 bases from J, the junction contained 12 bases not matched to a gene. Germline CDR1 and CDR2: LGHNA and YNFKEQ. CDR3 nucleotide sequence: TGTGCCAGCAGCGTACGTGACAGGGATCTGTATGAAAAACTGTTTTTT. Protein product: CASSVRDRDLYEKLFF.

With respect to this clonotype: Being one base from a much bigger clone, this may be a read error. CDR3 residues: CASSVEGPHTDTQYF. The CDR3 nucleotides are TGTGCCAGCAGCGTAGAGGGACCACACACAGATACGCAGTATTTT. The V and J genes are TRBV9 and TRBJ2-3; tentatively, D is TRBD1 or TRBD2 (5 bases each). CDR1 is SGDLS, CDR2 YYNGEE, per germline. The length of the CDR3 is 15 residues. Trimming cost V 0 bases and J 2 bases, with 10 bases left between them.

As to this clonotype: A junction boundary mismatches the germline segment, possibly from a read error. The genes are TRBV6-6 and TRBJ2-3, with TRBD1 as a possible D gene (5 bases). There are 11 residues in the CDR3. From germline, CDR1 is MNHNY and CDR2 SVGAGI (reference sequence). The CDR3 sequence: CASSDTGTQYF. The DNA of the CDR3 is TGTGCCAGCAGTGATACAGGTACGCAGTATTTT.

This clonotype was observed many times. The gene calls are TRBV7-9 and TRBJ2-7; possible D gene TRBD1, 6 bases. This CDR3 region has 14 residues. CDR1 and CDR2 (germline): SEHNR, FQNEAQ (reference sequence). The V gene lost 4 bases and the J gene lost 2 bases, with 12 bases spanning the gap. The CDR3 DNA is TGTGCCAGCAGCTCCTCAGGGGCCCCCTACGAGCAGTACTTC. Translation gives CASSSSGAPYEQYF.

This clonotype was detected a few times. This chain connects TRBV11-2 to TRBJ1-1; D unresolved. Looked up from germline, CDR1 is SGHAT and CDR2 is FQNNGV. The CDR3 has 13 residues. V dropped 5 bases and J dropped 7 bases, with 14 bases sitting between them. The CDR3 loop reads CASSVYGRYEAFF. CDR3 bases: TGTGCCAGCAGCGTATATGGGAGGTATGAAGCTTTCTTT.

With regard to this clonotype: Given a much more abundant clone one base away, this may be a read error. The gene calls are TRBV20-1 and TRBJ2-7, with TRBD2 as a possible D gene (6 bases). There are 13 residues in the CDR3. CDR1 and CDR2 (germline): DFQATT, SNEGSKA (reference sequence). Trimming cost V 5 bases and J 2 bases, with 13 bases left between them. This CDR3 reads CSAGVLATYEQYF. As DNA, the CDR3 is TGCAGTGCTGGAGTACTAGCAACCTACGAGCAGTACTTC.

Written as DNA, the CDR3 is TGTGCCAGCGGGACTAGCGGGTTAAATGAGCAGTTCTTC. Protein: CASGTSGLNEQFF. The rearrangement uses TRBV7-9 and TRBJ2-1; 12 nucleotides agree with TRBD2. This CDR3 comprises 13 residues. Germline CDR1 reads SEHNR; CDR2 reads FQNEAQ (reference sequence). After removal of 8 bases from V and 7 bases from J, the junction contained 3 bases not matched to a gene.

In the case of this clonotype: Just one base apart from a much larger clone, this may be a read error. The CDR3 here is CASNIHGSNQPQHF. The CDR3 region has the DNA TGTGCCAGCAACATTCACGGTAGCAATCAGCCCCAGCATTTT. The J gene is TRBJ1-5, the V gene TRBV7-9, with D unresolved. CDR3 length: 14 residues. The germline V gene has CDR1 SEHNR and CDR2 FQNEAQ (reference sequence). With 7 bases removed from V and 0 bases from J, the gap between germline ends came to 10 bases.

The table lists this clonotype with a few counts. This CDR3 reads CASSDGQGARWTEAFF. The CDR3 coding sequence is TGTGCCAGCAGTGACGGACAGGGGGCGCGTTGGACTGAAGCTTTCTTT. V usage is TRBV2 and J usage is TRBJ1-1, with TRBD1 matching over 11 bases. The CDR3 is 16 amino acids. In germline, CDR1 is SNHLY, CDR2 FYNNEI. Trimming took 3 bases from V and 5 from J; bases not matched to a gene: 8.

This clonotype occurred a few times. This chain uses TRBV20-1 with TRBJ2-3, with 10 bases identical to TRBD2. The germline V gene encodes CDR1 DFQATT and CDR2 SNEGSKA (reference sequence). Trimming removed 6 bases from V and 7 bases from J; junction bases left unmatched: 13. This CDR3 comprises 15 residues. The DNA of the CDR3 is TGCAGTGCCCCGGTGGTAGCGGGAGGCCCGAATACGCAGTATTTT. It is translated as CSAPVVAGGPNTQYF.

This clonotype came up a few times. The genes are TRBV28 and TRBJ2-1, with no clear D. This CDR3 contains 14 residues. Germline CDR1 is MDHEN and CDR2 is SYDVKM. V lost 5 bases to trimming and J lost 5 bases, with 13 bases between them. The CDR3 DNA reads as TGTGCCAGCAGTCCCTCGGCAGTGAACAATGAGCAGTTCTTC. Its protein is CASSPSAVNNEQFF.

This clonotype turned up a few times. The chain recombines TRBV4-3 with TRBJ2-5, with 8 nucleotides matching TRBD1. The CDR3 has 14 amino acids. Germline lookup yields CDR1 LGHNA and CDR2 YSLEER. Losses at the gene ends were 6 bases for V and 5 bases for J; bases not matched to a gene: 8. The CDR3 bases are TGCGCCAGCAGTCGGGACAGGCAGGTGGAGACCCAGTACTTC. Its translation: CASSRDRQVETQYF.

The sample holds many counts of this clonotype. A junction end diverges from the germline sequence, so it may reflect a read error. V usage is TRBV28 and J usage is TRBJ2-7; no clear D gene. Per the germline V gene, CDR1 is MDHEN and CDR2 is SYDVKM. The CDR3 contains 11 residues. The CDR3 is CATSDGYEQYF. CDR3 in DNA: TGTGCCACCAGTGACGGGTACGAGCAGTACTTC.

This clonotype was counted at least ten times. The chain employs TRBV7-2 and TRBJ2-3; D might be TRBD2 (6 bases). The V gene lost 1 base and the J gene lost 4 bases, with 15 bases spanning the gap. Germline V gene sequence: CDR1 SGHTA, CDR2 FQGNSA. This CDR3 is 16 amino acids long. CDR3 amino acids: CASSLEGGALADTQYF. The CDR3 coding sequence is TGTGCCAGCAGCTTAGAAGGCGGGGCCTTGGCAGATACGCAGTATTTT.